Below, 15 T cell receptor beta chains from the same sample are listed, as sequenced in a study of beta chain features in type 1 diabetes. The study, taken as a whole, reports: People with Type 1 diabetes carried modestly yet significantly shorter TCRB CDR3s in all four CD4+ subsets.

Antigens of these TCRs are unknown. Of the isolated RNA, all was reverse transcribed, and so the sequenced material was expressed TCRB transcripts. This table comes from immunoSEQ multiplex PCR, and its TCRdb copy is limited to in-frame clones, with some not included. The sample carries approximately 730,000 clones, around 15% recorded once. The sample was naive CD4+ T cells from blood. The origin of the receptors is a man aged 18 to 29 with type 1 diabetes.

This clone showed up just a few times. The gene calls are TRBV30 and TRBJ1-3; D gene unclear. Germline V lookup: CDR1 GTSNPN, CDR2 SVGIG (reference sequence). Trimming took 4 bases from V and 5 from J, leaving 24 bases between them. This CDR3 is 17 amino acids long. CDR3 nucleotides: TGTGCCTGGATTGGACTACAACCCGGGGTTCAACGAAACACCATATATTTT. Amino acids: CAWIGLQPGVQRNTIYF.

V and J are TRBV5-6 and TRBJ1-1, with unresolved D. Germline V gene data show CDR1 as SGHDT and CDR2 as YYEEEE. CDR3 length equals 15 residues. V lost 2 bases to trimming and J lost 6 bases, with 17 bases between them. The CDR3 DNA is TGTGCCAGCAGCTTCCTTACCCGGGGAGGCTCTGAAGCTTTCTTT. It is translated as CASSFLTRGGSEAFF. Variable domain in full (rest from reference TRBV5-6 and TRBJ1-1): DAGVTQSPTHLIKTRGQQVTLRCSPKSGHDTVSWYQQALGQGPQFIFQYYEEEERQRGNFPDRFSGHQFPNYSSELNVNALLLGDSALYLCASSFLTRGGSEAFFGQGTRLTVV.

A few counts support this clone. The chain uses TRBV2 and TRBJ1-2; TRBD1 matches 7 bases. The CDR3 covers 14 residues. Germline V gene lookup returns CDR1 SNHLY and CDR2 FYNNEI. Trimming removed 6 bases from V and 7 bases from J; junction bases left unmatched: 11. For the CDR3, the DNA is TGTGCCAGCAGGGAGACAGGGCCCCCGTCTGGCTACACCTTC. This sequence encodes CASRETGPPSGYTF. Using reference TRBV2 and TRBJ1-2 for the parts outside the CDR3, the full variable domain is EPEVTQTPSHQVTQMGQEVILRCVPISNHLYFYWYRQILGQKVEFLVSFYNNEISEKSEIFDDQFSVERPDGSNFTLKIRSTKLEDSAMYFCASRETGPPSGYTFGSGTRLTVV.

This clone was seen only a few times. This chain joins TRBV14 and TRBJ1-1; 7 bases are a match to TRBD1. The CDR3 runs to 19 residues. The V gene end was trimmed by 8 bases and the J gene end by 1 base; junction bases not matched to a gene: 22. Germline V gene data show CDR1 as SGHDN and CDR2 as FVKESK. The CDR3 here is CASAAVRQGFGSWNTEAFF. The CDR3 bases are TGTGCCAGCGCCGCTGTCCGACAGGGATTCGGGAGTTGGAACACTGAAGCTTTCTTT.

CDR3 sequence (DNA): TGTGCCAGCAGCTTAGTTTCCGGGACAGGGGGGCGAATCAATGAGCAGTTCTTC. As protein: CASSLVSGTGGRINEQFF. J is TRBJ2-1 and V is TRBV11-2; 11 bases match TRBD1. The V gene's germline CDR1 is SGHAT and CDR2 FQNNGV. V trimming: 1 base; J trimming: 6 bases; junction bases outside the gene matches: 11. The length of the CDR3 is 18 residues. Full variable domain (remainder filled in from reference TRBV11-2 and TRBJ2-1): EAGVAQSPRYKIIEKRQSVAFWCNPISGHATLYWYQQILGQGPKLLIQFQNNGVVDDSQLPKDRFSAERLKGVDSTLKIQPAKLEDSAVYLCASSLVSGTGGRINEQFFGPGTRLTVL.

The rearrangement links TRBV7-9 to TRBJ1-2, with D perhaps matching TRBD1 (6 bases). The length of the CDR3 is 14 residues. V was pared by 4 bases and J by 5 bases, with 14 bases between. Germline CDR1 and CDR2: SEHNR and FQNEAQ (reference sequence). The CDR3 DNA follows: TGTGCCAGCAGCTACCTATTTGGACAGTATGGCTACACCTTC. Translated: CASSYLFGQYGYTF.

Only a few counts were recorded for this clone. This chain links TRBV14 with TRBJ1-1; D unresolved. Germline CDR1 reads SGHDN; CDR2 reads FVKESK. The CDR3 extends over 11 amino acids. The V and J ends lost 3 bases and 6 bases respectively, with 5 bases between them. The DNA for the CDR3 is TGTGCCAGCAGCCAGACGTCTGAAGCTTTCTTT. Translation gives CASSQTSEAFF.

This rearrangement joins TRBV30 to TRBJ2-4, with D maybe TRBD1 (5 bases). The CDR3 spans 16 residues. V gave up 0 bases and J gave up 0 bases, with 12 bases separating them. CDR1 and CDR2 from the germline V gene are GTSNPN and SVGIG (reference sequence). CDR3 sequence reads: CAWSVGQGLAKNIQYF. CDR3 sequence (DNA): TGTGCCTGGAGTGTTGGGCAGGGCTTAGCCAAAAACATTCAGTACTTC.

The CDR3 loop is CASSPGTGNEKLFF. DNA for the CDR3: TGTGCCAGCAGCCCCGGGACAGGGAATGAAAAACTGTTTTTT. The chain recombines TRBV7-8 with TRBJ1-4, with TRBD1 matching over 9 bases. Germline V CDR1 and CDR2: SGHVS, FQNEAQ. V shed 5 bases and J 5 bases; nucleotides not matched to a gene: 3. The CDR3 covers 14 residues.

This clone was counted a few times. The rearrangement links TRBV4-1 to TRBJ2-7; D tentatively fits TRBD1 or TRBD2 (5 bases each). The V end lost 0 bases, the J end lost 0 bases, and 15 bases lay between the germline ends. The CDR3 covers 17 residues. Germline V CDR1 and CDR2: MGHRA, YSYEKL. In DNA, the CDR3 is TGCGCCAGCAGCCAAGATGGCACCTCCGGGGCCTCCTACGAGCAGTACTTC. It translates to CASSQDGTSGASYEQYF.

This clone has just a few counts. CDR3 nucleotide sequence: TGTGCCAGCAGCCAAGCTTGGACCTACAATGAGCAGTTCTTC. Translation: CASSQAWTYNEQFF. This chain uses TRBV14 with TRBJ2-1; unclear D gene. CDR1 is SGHDN, CDR2 FVKESK, per germline. CDR3 length equals 14 residues. The V and J ends lost 1 base and 2 bases respectively, with 6 bases between them.

Only a few counts were recorded for this clone. The CDR3 DNA reads as TGTGCCAGCAGCGTAGCCCCAGGGGACTCCTACGAGCAGTACTTC. Translating it yields CASSVAPGDSYEQYF. This sequence joins TRBV9 and TRBJ2-7, with D possibly TRBD1 on 6 matching bases. CDR3 length: 15 amino acids. Trimming stripped 0 bases from V and 0 bases from J, with 10 bases between. Looked up from germline, CDR1 is SGDLS and CDR2 is YYNGEE.

J is TRBJ2-5 and V is TRBV6-4; D is ambiguous. The CDR3 sequence is 12 residues long. V lost 5 bases to trimming and J lost 0 bases, with 4 bases between them. Germline CDR1 is MRHNA and CDR2 is SNTAGT. CDR3 nucleotide sequence: TGTGCCAGCAGTCCTTACCAAGAGACCCAGTACTTC. Translating it yields CASSPYQETQYF.

In its sample, this clone was seen a few times. J is TRBJ2-1 and V is TRBV7-2; D unclear. Trimming cost V 1 base and J 7 bases, with 11 bases left between them. Germline V gene sequence: CDR1 SGHTA, CDR2 FQGNSA. The CDR3 totals 14 residues. CDR3 in amino acids: CASSLGTLLNEQFF. The CDR3 nucleotides are TGTGCCAGCAGCTTAGGGACGCTGTTGAATGAGCAGTTCTTC.

This chain connects TRBV4-1 to TRBJ2-1; weak D call: TRBD1 (5 bases). CDR1 and CDR2 (germline): MGHRA, YSYEKL. The V end was cut by 0 bases, the J end by 5 bases, with 17 bases between. This CDR3 region has 17 residues. This CDR3 reads CASSQDKGRALDNEQFF. The DNA for the CDR3 is TGCGCCAGCAGCCAAGATAAAGGCAGGGCGTTGGACAATGAGCAGTTCTTC.